This T cell receptor beta chain was captured in a study of cytomegalovirus exposure and HLA in healthy donors. CDR1 is SGDLS and CDR2 is YYNGEE in the germline V gene. V was trimmed by 2 bases and J by 4 bases, leaving 14 bases between them. The CDR3 has 15 amino acids. 60 Vbeta and 13 Jbeta primers were used in PCR. Only in-frame clones appear in the TCRdb table, and some are missing; sequencing was by immunoSEQ multiplex PCR. The table records about 110,000 clones, approximately 80% of them present only once. The clonotype was recovered from a young man in good health and CMV-seropositive. Sequencing used PBMCs. The rearrangement links TRBV9 to TRBJ2-3, with D perhaps matching TRBD1 (5 bases). CDR3 bases: TGTGCCAGCAGCGTTTGGCGAGACAGAGCAGATACGCAGTATTTT. Protein: CASSVWRDRADTQYF.